Listed below are T cell receptor beta chains from one sample, sequenced in a study of blood T cell repertoires in COVID-19. The data were produced by immunoSEQ multiplex PCR, yet TCRdb's version contains in-frame clones alone and is incomplete. The sample holds roughly 140,000 clones, roughly 85% seen once. The sample consisted of peripheral blood. The receptors stem from a man in his 70s with acute or convalescent COVID-19. Both conserved end residues are part of each CDR3. D genes are given only for firm matches. A clone size is listed for some rows: how often the clone was seen (once, few, many), or a class if it is expanded.

NA,TRBV9,TRBJ1-3,NA,TGTGCCAGCAGCGTAGCAGGGCAGCACTCTGGAAACACCATATATTTT,CASSVAGQHSGNTIYF
TRBD2,TRBV24-1,TRBJ2-3,NA,TGTGCCACCAGTGATTGGGGGGGAGATGGCACAGATACGCAGTATTTT,CATSDWGGDGTDTQYF
TRBD2,TRBV28,TRBJ2-6,NA,TGTGCCAGCGGGGTGACGGGAGGTGGGGCCAACGTCCTGACTTTC,CASGVTGGGANVLTF
TRBD1,TRBV6-2/TRBV6-3,TRBJ1-6,NA,TGTGCCAGCAGTTCCGACAGGGGCTCCTATAATTCACCCCTCCACTTT,CASSSDRGSYNSPLHF
TRBD1,TRBV9,TRBJ2-7,NA,TGTGCCAGCAGCCCTCGGACAGGGTACACCTACGAGCAGTACTTC,CASSPRTGYTYEQYF
NA,TRBV4-1,TRBJ2-7,NA,TGCGCCAGCAGCCAAGATCGAGGGATTATCGGCTACGAGCAGTACTTC,CASSQDRGIIGYEQYF
TRBD2,TRBV28,TRBJ2-7,NA,TGTGCCAGCAGTGGGCGGACTAGCGGGTTCTCCTACGAGCAGTACTTC,CASSGRTSGFSYEQYF
TRBD1,TRBV2,TRBJ2-1,NA,TGTGCCACCCTGACAGGGGAGGTATACAATGAGCAGTTCTTC,CATLTGEVYNEQFF
TRBD1,TRBV5-1,TRBJ2-1,NA,TGCGCCAGCGACCCCCTGGGACAGGGGAGGAGGAATGAGCAGTTCTTC,CASDPLGQGRRNEQFF
NA,TRBV5-1,TRBJ1-2,NA,TGCGCCAGCAGCTTGGACATGCGCCGGGACAACCTTGGGGCAGACTATGGCTACACCTTC,CASSLDMRRDNLGADYGYTF
TRBD2,TRBV6-5,TRBJ2-7,NA,TGTGCCAGCATTATGACTAGCGGCCCCTACGAGCAGTACTTC,CASIMTSGPYEQYF
TRBD1,TRBV7-3,TRBJ2-3,NA,TGTGCCAGCAGCCCACTAGGGGGCGCGGATACGCAGTATTTT,CASSPLGGADTQYF
NA,TRBV18,TRBJ2-5,NA,TGTGCCAGCTCACCACCGAGGGACACGGTGGAGACCCAGTACTTC,CASSPPRDTVETQYF
NA,TRBV27,TRBJ2-2,NA,TGTGCCAGCAGTTTTAGCGCGGACTTGAACACCGGGGAGCTGTTTTTT,CASSFSADLNTGELFF
TRBD1,TRBV27,TRBJ1-5,NA,TGTGCCAGCAGTTTCGACAGGGTTCAGCCCCAGCATTTT,CASSFDRVQPQHF
NA,TRBV18,TRBJ2-5,NA,TGTGCCAGCTCACCACCCGGACAGATTCCTCAAGAGACCCAGTACTTC,CASSPPGQIPQETQYF
TRBD2,TRBV7-7,TRBJ2-7,NA,TGTGCTAGCAGCTCTAGCGGGAGGGACGAGCAGTACTTC,CASSSSGRDEQYF
TRBD1,TRBV24-1,TRBJ2-2,NA,TGTGCCACCAGTGATACGACAGGGGCGAACACCGGGGAGCTGTTTTTT,CATSDTTGANTGELFF
TRBD1,TRBV11-3,TRBJ2-2,NA,TGTGCCAGCAGCCACCGGGACAGAGCCACCGGGGAGCTGTTTTTT,CASSHRDRATGELFF
NA,TRBV29-1,TRBJ2-2,NA,TGCAGCGTTGAAGTGGGCCGGGAGCTGTTTTTT,CSVEVGRELFF
NA,TRBV5-1,TRBJ2-3,once,TGCGCCAGCAGGCCGGGTTCTGTAAAATTCACAGATACGCAGTATTTT,CASRPGSVKFTDTQYF
NA,TRBV2,TRBJ2-1,NA,TGTGCCAACATACAGTACAATGAGCAGTTCTTC,CANIQYNEQFF
TRBD1,TRBV18,TRBJ1-2,NA,TGTGCCAGCTCACCAATTCCCGGGACAGGTGATGGCTACACCTTC,CASSPIPGTGDGYTF
TRBD2,TRBV7-2,TRBJ2-1,NA,TGTGCCAGCAGCTTCTGGGCTAGCGGGAAGGATGAGCAGTTCTTC,CASSFWASGKDEQFF
NA,TRBV5-1,TRBJ2-3,NA,TGCGCCAGCAGCTTGGAATATCGGAGCACAGATACGCAGTATTTT,CASSLEYRSTDTQYF
TRBD2,TRBV28,TRBJ2-7,many,TGTGCCAGCAGCTCCACCGTCTGGACTAGCGGGTCCTACGAGCAGTACTTC,CASSSTVWTSGSYEQYF
NA,TRBV7-2,TRBJ1-1,NA,TGTGCCAGCAGCTTAGGAGAGAACACTGAAGCTTTCTTT,CASSLGENTEAFF
NA,TRBV11-3,TRBJ2-3,NA,TGTGCCAGCAGCTTAGCCGGGAGCACAGATACGCAGTATTTT,CASSLAGSTDTQYF
NA,TRBV7-6,TRBJ2-2,NA,TGTGCCAGCAGCCAAGAGTCGTCGGGGGGCGGGAACACCGGGGAGCTGTTTTTT,CASSQESSGGGNTGELFF
NA,TRBV30,TRBJ1-2,NA,TGTGCCTGGAGTGTATCCCAGGGATATGGCTACACCTTC,CAWSVSQGYGYTF
TRBD2,TRBV7-2,TRBJ2-3,NA,TGTGCCAGCAGCCCTTTACTGGGAGGACTAGCAGGTGATACGCAGTATTTT,CASSPLLGGLAGDTQYF
NA,TRBV5-1,TRBJ1-1,NA,TGCGCCAGCAGCTTGGCCGCCAGGGACACTGAAGCTTTCTTT,CASSLAARDTEAFF
TRBD1,TRBV19,TRBJ2-4,NA,TGTGCCAGTAGCGGACAGGGTGTATTACTAGCCAAAAACATTCAGTACTTC,CASSGQGVLLAKNIQYF
TRBD2,TRBV2,TRBJ2-1,NA,TGTGCCAGCAAACTAGATAGCGGGAGGGATGAGCAGTTCTTC,CASKLDSGRDEQFF
TRBD1,TRBV9,TRBJ2-1,NA,TGTGCCAGCAGGAGGACAGGGATTTACAATGAGCAGTTCTTC,CASRRTGIYNEQFF
NA,TRBV29-1,TRBJ2-3,once,TGCAGTCAGGAACGCCCCGGTGCAGATACGCAGTATTTT,CSQERPGADTQYF
TRBD2,TRBV4-3,TRBJ2-3,NA,TGCGCCAGCAGCCAAGATCTCTTAGCGGGAGGGCAAGATACGCAGTATTTT,CASSQDLLAGGQDTQYF
NA,TRBV9,TRBJ2-1,NA,TGTGCCAGCAGCGTGGTAGGACAAAGCTACAATGAGCAGTTCTTC,CASSVVGQSYNEQFF
NA,TRBV5-4,TRBJ2-3,once,TGTGCCAGCAGCCCTACTAGCCCGCGCACAGATACGCAGTATTTT,CASSPTSPRTDTQYF
TRBD1,TRBV5-4,TRBJ2-7,NA,TGTGCCAGCAGCCCAAACAGGGGAGCCTACGAGCAGTACTTC,CASSPNRGAYEQYF
TRBD2,TRBV7-3,TRBJ2-1,NA,TGTGCCAGCAGCCCACTAGCGGGGGCCTACAATGAGCAGTTCTTC,CASSPLAGAYNEQFF
TRBD2,TRBV9,TRBJ2-3,NA,TGTGCCAGCAGCGTTTTAGCGGGTGACACAGATACGCAGTATTTT,CASSVLAGDTDTQYF
NA,TRBV9,TRBJ1-2,NA,TGTGCCAGCAGCGTACAGGACAACAACTATGGCTACACCTTC,CASSVQDNNYGYTF
NA,TRBV9,TRBJ1-1,NA,TGTGCCAGCAGCGTGGGGGCCCTCGGGATGAGCACTGAAGCTTTCTTT,CASSVGALGMSTEAFF
NA,TRBV28,TRBJ1-1,few,TGTGCCAGCAGAGGGCAGGGAAATATTGGAGCTTTCTTT,CASRGQGNIGAFF
NA,TRBV28,TRBJ1-4,NA,TGTGCCAGCAGTTTATTAGGGGGGGCACAAGGTGAAAAACTGTTTTTT,CASSLLGGAQGEKLFF
TRBD1,TRBV28,TRBJ1-1,NA,TGTGCCAGCAGTTTATTCCGGACAGGAGAGAACACTGAAGCTTTCTTT,CASSLFRTGENTEAFF
NA,TRBV7-9,TRBJ2-2,few,TGTGCCAGCAGAGGGCAGGGGTCCACCGGGGAGCTGTTTTTT,CASRGQGSTGELFF